The 10 T cell receptor beta chains in this list originate from one sample, sequenced in a study of blood T cell repertoires in COVID-19. Profiled with immunoSEQ multiplex PCR; TCRdb holds only in-frame clones, not every one. This table holds a few hundred thousand clones, roughly 89% found once. What was sequenced was peripheral blood. The receptors derive from a man in his sixties who had recovered from COVID-19.

The chain is built from TRBV2 and TRBJ2-7; D is unclear. CDR1 SNHLY and CDR2 FYNNEI come from the germline V gene. The CDR3 is 11 residues long. V was trimmed by 10 bases and J by 1 base, leaving 8 bases between them. CDR3 in DNA: TGTGCCATCGCGCGTTCCTACGAGCAGTACTTC. It translates to CAIARSYEQYF.

The CDR3 protein is CASSETTGEQYF. The CDR3 DNA is TGCGCCAGCAGTGAGACGACTGGCGAGCAGTACTTC. This rearrangement joins TRBV10-1 to TRBJ2-7; D remains unclear. The V end was cut by 2 bases, the J end by 6 bases, with 8 bases between. CDR1 is WNHNN and CDR2 is SYGVQD in the germline V gene (reference sequence). This CDR3 spans 12 amino acids.

This chain joins TRBV14 and TRBJ1-2; 7 nucleotides align to TRBD1. This CDR3 comprises 13 residues. Trimming took 4 bases from V and 3 from J; bases not matched to a gene: 2. Germline V gives CDR1 SGHDN, CDR2 FVKESK. The CDR3 loop is CASSLTGHYGYTF. The CDR3 region has the DNA TGTGCCAGCAGCCTGACAGGGCACTATGGCTACACCTTC.

This clone was recorded only once. V usage is TRBV7-3 and J usage is TRBJ2-2; D unclear. V dropped 2 bases and J dropped 3 bases, with 7 bases sitting between them. This CDR3 has 14 residues. Germline CDR1 and CDR2: SGHTA and FQGTGA. For the CDR3, the DNA is TGTGCCAGCAGCTTAGACTCCTACACCGGGGAGCTGTTTTTT. It encodes CASSLDSYTGELFF.

The gene calls are TRBV28 and TRBJ1-3; D is possibly TRBD1 (5 bases). Germline CDR1 and CDR2: MDHEN and SYDVKM. This CDR3 contains 14 residues. Trimming left V 6 bases short and J 2 bases short, with 11 bases between. This CDR3 reads CASSPHRTGNTIYF. The DNA of the CDR3 is TGTGCCAGCAGCCCCCACAGGACTGGAAACACCATATATTTT.

The chain carries TRBV2 and TRBJ2-7, with TRBD2 matching 7 bases. The CDR3 loop spans 14 amino acids. After removal of 6 bases from V and 6 bases from J, the junction contained 11 bases not matched to a gene. Germline V gene lookup returns CDR1 SNHLY and CDR2 FYNNEI. This chain's CDR3 is CASSPDARGSEQYF. The CDR3 region has the DNA TGTGCCAGCAGCCCCGACGCGCGGGGGTCCGAGCAGTACTTC.

This chain joins TRBV10-1 and TRBJ2-5; D may be TRBD1 (7 bases). The CDR3 is 14 residues long. CDR1 and CDR2 from the germline V gene are WNHNN and SYGVQD (reference sequence). The V end was cut by 5 bases, the J end by 5 bases, with 15 bases between. The CDR3 nucleotides are TGCGCCAGCAGTCACACGACAGGGAGGGAGACCCAGTACTTC. Encoded protein: CASSHTTGRETQYF.

CDR3: CASSRGQGSTEAFF. The CDR3 DNA follows: TGTGCCAGCTCACGTGGACAGGGGAGCACTGAAGCTTTCTTT. This chain uses TRBV18 with TRBJ1-1, with TRBD1 matching over 9 bases. Germline V CDR1 and CDR2: KGHSH, LQKENI. Trimming cost V 4 bases and J 4 bases; bases outside gene matches: 4. This CDR3 has 14 residues. The whole variable domain, remainder taken from reference TRBV18 and TRBJ1-1, is NAGVMQNPRHLVRRRGQEARLRCSPMKGHSHVYWYRQLPEEGLKFMVYLQKENIIDESGMPKERFSAEFPKEGPSILRIQQVVRGDSAAYFCASSRGQGSTEAFFGQGTRLTVV.

This rearrangement joins TRBV7-8 to TRBJ2-1; 14 bases match TRBD2. Germline CDR1 is SGHVS and CDR2 is FQNEAQ. The CDR3 contains 15 residues. V shed 5 bases, J shed 7 bases, and the junction held 4 bases outside the gene matches. In DNA, the CDR3 is TGTGCCAGCAGCGTAAGGACTAGCGGGAGGAATGAGCAGTTCTTC. Translated: CASSVRTSGRNEQFF. Filled out from reference TRBV7-8 and TRBJ2-1, the complete variable domain reads GAGVSQSPRYKVAKRGQDVALRCDPISGHVSLFWYQQALGQGPEFLTYFQNEAQLDKSGLPSDRFFAERPEGSVSTLKIQRTQQEDSAVYLCASSVRTSGRNEQFFGPGTRLTVL.

The gene calls are TRBV27 and TRBJ1-5, with D tentatively TRBD1 (6 bases). Germline-derived CDR1 and CDR2 are MNHEY and SMNVEV (reference sequence). The CDR3 has 14 residues. V was clipped by 2 bases and J by 4 bases, with 9 bases between them. CDR3 bases: TGTGCCAGCAGTTTAGGACAGCGTAATCAGCCCCAGCATTTT. Encoded protein: CASSLGQRNQPQHF.